The rows below give T cell receptor beta chains drawn from one sample of a study of T-cell reconstitution after alpha-beta-depleted transplantation in children. Each CDR3 protein is one row after TCRdb ran MiXCR on the PCR reads. Seen here are fewer than 550,000 distinct CDR3 sequences, more than 9% observed once, and the top ten hold about 2%. This material consisted of PBMCs, taken before TCRalphabeta/CD19-depleted stem cell transplant. These receptors all come from a child aged 2-15 years with inherited bone marrow failure, due to receive a stem cell transplant. CDR3s include the opening cysteine and the closing phenylalanine or tryptophan. The D gene is left open where the match is weak. Expanded clones are given a class, and other clones once, few, many or no size at all.

many	TRBV27	TRBJ1-1	NA	CASSLAAHGRGEAFF	TGTGCCAGCAGTTTAGCGGCGCACGGACGGGGTGAAGCTTTCTTT
many	TRBV5-1	TRBJ2-3	TRBD1	CASRQSGTGEELPDTQYF	TGCGCCAGCAGACAGAGCGGGACAGGGGAGGAATTGCCAGATACGCAGTATTTT
many	TRBV12-3/TRBV12-4	TRBJ2-3	TRBD2	CASSPPSGPRTDTQYF	TGTGCCAGCAGTCCTCCTAGCGGTCCTCGCACAGATACGCAGTATTTT
many	TRBV29-1	TRBJ2-3	NA	CSVDTRGLSTDTQYF	TGCAGCGTAGATACCAGGGGATTAAGCACAGATACGCAGTATTTT
NA	TRBV4-2	TRBJ2-3	TRBD2	CASSPGVAGPTDTQYF	TGTGCCAGCAGCCCCGGGGTAGCGGGGCCCACAGATACGCAGTATTTT
many	TRBV9	TRBJ1-2	NA	CASSVGGSSGYGYTF	TGTGCCAGCAGCGTAGGCGGCAGCTCCGGCTATGGCTACACCTTC
NA	TRBV20-1	TRBJ2-7	TRBD2	CSAQNIAGGSSYEQYF	TGCAGTGCACAAAATATAGCGGGCGGAAGCTCCTACGAGCAGTACTTC
NA	TRBV6-1	TRBJ1-3	NA	CASSRTSRSPGNTIYF	TGTGCCAGCAGCCGGACCTCGAGGTCGCCTGGAAACACCATATATTTT
few	TRBV5-1	TRBJ2-5	TRBD1	CASSNRQGRETQYF	TGCGCCAGCAGCAATCGACAGGGGCGGGAGACCCAGTACTTC
many	TRBV9	TRBJ2-6	NA	CASSDSGANVLTF	TGTGCCAGCAGCGACTCTGGGGCCAACGTCCTGACTTTC
many	TRBV12-3/TRBV12-4	TRBJ2-7	NA	CASSPGTLAQWEQYF	TGTGCCAGCAGTCCAGGGACACTTGCGCAGTGGGAGCAGTACTTC
many	TRBV28	TRBJ2-3	NA	CASSLLGRGTDTQYF	TGTGCCAGCAGTTTGTTGGGGAGAGGCACAGATACGCAGTATTTT
NA	TRBV28	TRBJ1-2	NA	CASSLFATEGGYTF	TGTGCCAGCAGTTTATTTGCCACTGAGGGTGGCTACACCTTC
many	TRBV7-9	TRBJ2-2	NA	CASSYGGGELFF	TGTGCCAGCAGCTACGGGGGCGGGGAGCTGTTTTTT
many	TRBV18	TRBJ2-7	NA	CASSPPGSSSYEQYF	TGTGCCAGCTCACCACCGGGTTCGAGCTCCTACGAGCAGTACTTC
many	TRBV14	TRBJ1-5	TRBD1	CASSHSDRDRSNQPQHF	TGTGCCAGCAGCCATTCGGACAGGGATAGGAGCAATCAGCCCCAGCATTTT
many	TRBV5-7	TRBJ2-5	NA	CASSLAATDQETQYF	TGTGCCAGCAGCTTGGCCGCGACAGACCAAGAGACCCAGTACTTC
NA	TRBV29-1	TRBJ1-5	NA	CSGEDRQNGQPQHF	TGCAGCGGTGAAGATCGACAGAACGGTCAGCCCCAGCATTTT
few	TRBV6-4	TRBJ2-3	TRBD2	CASNTSGSRAQYF	TGTGCCAGCAATACTAGCGGGAGCCGTGCGCAGTATTTT
many	TRBV7-2	TRBJ1-2	TRBD1	CASSTTIGPGQVYGYTF	TGTGCCAGCAGCACAACAATCGGCCCGGGACAGGTCTATGGCTACACCTTC
many	TRBV15	TRBJ1-2	NA	CATSRDLETKGYTF	TGTGCCACCAGCAGAGACTTAGAGACGAAAGGCTACACCTTC
many	TRBV4-2	TRBJ1-5	NA	CASSQDFGILNGNQPQHF	TGTGCCAGCAGCCAAGATTTCGGGATCCTGAACGGCAATCAGCCCCAGCATTTT
many	TRBV4-2	TRBJ2-1	NA	CASSAIGKNEQFF	TGTGCCAGCAGCGCTATCGGGAAGAATGAGCAGTTCTTC
once	TRBV12-3/TRBV12-4	TRBJ1-3	TRBD1	CAISFWTGGDTIYF	TGTGCCATCAGTTTTTGGACAGGGGGGGACACCATATATTTT
NA	TRBV2	TRBJ2-1	TRBD2	CATAARESSYNEQFF	TGTGCCACCGCGGCGCGGGAGAGTTCCTACAATGAGCAGTTCTTC
NA	TRBV19	TRBJ2-1	TRBD2	CASSFSTSGYNEQFF	TGTGCCAGTAGTTTCAGTACTAGCGGATACAATGAGCAGTTCTTC
many	TRBV6-5	TRBJ2-3	NA	CASSLEQGWDTQYF	TGTGCCAGCAGTCTCGAACAGGGTTGGGATACGCAGTATTTT
many	TRBV4-1	TRBJ1-5	NA	CASSQRMQGERHQPQHF	TGCGCCAGCAGCCAAAGAATGCAGGGCGAAAGGCATCAGCCCCAGCATTTT
NA	TRBV28	TRBJ2-7	TRBD1	CASSLSFGDSVYEQYF	TGTGCCAGCAGTTTGAGTTTCGGGGACAGCGTCTACGAGCAGTACTTC
many	TRBV27	TRBJ2-7	NA	CASSLTPRGAGREQYF	TGTGCCAGCAGTTTAACGCCCCGGGGGGCAGGGAGGGAGCAGTACTTC
many	TRBV9	TRBJ2-1	TRBD1	CASSVAYGQGARNEQFF	TGTGCCAGCAGCGTAGCATATGGGCAGGGGGCGAGAAATGAGCAGTTCTTC
many	TRBV6-2/TRBV6-3	TRBJ1-1	NA	CASSYSPAGAFF	TGTGCCAGCAGTTACTCTCCCGCTGGCGCTTTCTTT
many	TRBV5-4	TRBJ2-2	TRBD2	CASSATSGNTGELFF	TGTGCCAGCAGCGCGACTAGCGGAAACACCGGGGAGCTGTTTTTT
many	TRBV27	TRBJ2-1	NA	CASSLMGPLSYNEQFF	TGTGCCAGCAGTTTAATGGGGCCCCTCTCCTACAATGAGCAGTTCTTC
many	TRBV20-1	TRBJ2-3	NA	CSAWDSGPDTQYF	TGCAGTGCTTGGGACTCGGGGCCCGATACGCAGTATTTT
few	TRBV20-1	TRBJ2-1	NA	CSAKNRDPSSYNEQFF	TGCAGTGCCAAGAACCGGGACCCAAGCTCCTACAATGAGCAGTTCTTC
many	TRBV4-3	TRBJ2-7	NA	CASSHSVGPYEQYF	TGCGCCAGCAGCCATTCCGTGGGGCCCTACGAGCAGTACTTC
many	TRBV7-6	TRBJ2-5	TRBD1	CASSPDRVGQETQYF	TGTGCCAGCAGCCCTGACAGGGTGGGCCAAGAGACCCAGTACTTC
few	TRBV5-8	TRBJ2-5	TRBD2	CASSLYRQESGNF	TGTGCCAGCAGCTTGTACAGACAAGAGAGCGGGAACTTC
many	TRBV5-1	TRBJ2-1	TRBD2	CASSPGLADWQFF	TGCGCCAGCAGCCCGGGACTAGCGGACTGGCAGTTCTTC
many	TRBV10-3	TRBJ2-7	TRBD2	CAISEGTSGYEQYF	TGTGCCATCAGTGAGGGGACTAGCGGTTACGAGCAGTACTTC
NA	TRBV20-1	TRBJ2-7	TRBD2	CSAREGPGLAGVHRFEQYF	TGCAGTGCTAGAGAGGGACCGGGACTAGCGGGAGTCCACCGCTTCGAGCAGTACTTC
NA	TRBV7-6	TRBJ2-7	NA	CASSLVPGVRREQYF	TGTGCCAGCAGCTTAGTCCCGGGCGTAAGGCGGGAGCAGTACTTC
NA	TRBV5-6	TRBJ2-3	TRBD2	CASSLQREGRGGDTQYF	TGTGCCAGCAGCTTGCAGCGGGAGGGCCGAGGTGGAGATACGCAGTATTTT
many	TRBV20-1	TRBJ2-1	TRBD2	CSARRGGSSYNEQFF	TGCAGTGCTAGACGCGGGGGAAGCTCCTACAATGAGCAGTTCTTC